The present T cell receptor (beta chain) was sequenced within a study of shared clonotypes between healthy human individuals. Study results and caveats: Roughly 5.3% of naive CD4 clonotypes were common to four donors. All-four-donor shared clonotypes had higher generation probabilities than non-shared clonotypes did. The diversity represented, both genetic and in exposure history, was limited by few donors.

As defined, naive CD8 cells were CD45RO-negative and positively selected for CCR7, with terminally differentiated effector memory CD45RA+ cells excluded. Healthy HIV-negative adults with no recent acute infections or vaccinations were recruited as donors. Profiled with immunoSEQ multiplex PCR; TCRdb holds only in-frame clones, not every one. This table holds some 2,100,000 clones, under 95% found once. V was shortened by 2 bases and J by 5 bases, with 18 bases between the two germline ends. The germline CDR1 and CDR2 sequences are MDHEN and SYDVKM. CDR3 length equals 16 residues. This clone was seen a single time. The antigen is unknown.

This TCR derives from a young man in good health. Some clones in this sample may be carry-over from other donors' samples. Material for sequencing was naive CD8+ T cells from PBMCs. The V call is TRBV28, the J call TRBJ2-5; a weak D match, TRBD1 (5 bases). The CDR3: CASSLLRAGSGETQYF. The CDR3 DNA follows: TGTGCCAGCAGTTTACTCCGGGCAGGGTCCGGCGAGACCCAGTACTTC.